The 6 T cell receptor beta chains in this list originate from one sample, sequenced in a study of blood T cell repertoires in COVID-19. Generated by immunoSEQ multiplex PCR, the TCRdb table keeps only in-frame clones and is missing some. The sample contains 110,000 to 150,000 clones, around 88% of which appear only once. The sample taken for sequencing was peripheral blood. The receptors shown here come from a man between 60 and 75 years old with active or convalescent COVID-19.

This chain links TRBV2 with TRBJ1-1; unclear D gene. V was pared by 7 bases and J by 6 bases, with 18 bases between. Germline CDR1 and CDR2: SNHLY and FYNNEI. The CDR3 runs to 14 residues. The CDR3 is CASTEDWAGAEAFF. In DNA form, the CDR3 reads TGTGCCAGCACTGAGGACTGGGCCGGGGCTGAAGCTTTCTTT. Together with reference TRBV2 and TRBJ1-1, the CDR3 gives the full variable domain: EPEVTQTPSHQVTQMGQEVILRCVPISNHLYFYWYRQILGQKVEFLVSFYNNEISEKSEIFDDQFSVERPDGSNFTLKIRSTKLEDSAMYFCASTEDWAGAEAFFGQGTRLTVV.

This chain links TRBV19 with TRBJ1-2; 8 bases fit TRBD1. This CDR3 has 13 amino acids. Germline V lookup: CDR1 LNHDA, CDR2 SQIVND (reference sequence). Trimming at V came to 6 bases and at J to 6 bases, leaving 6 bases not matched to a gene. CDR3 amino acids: CASSRQGTNGYTF. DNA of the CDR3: TGTGCCAGTAGCCGACAGGGGACGAATGGCTACACCTTC.

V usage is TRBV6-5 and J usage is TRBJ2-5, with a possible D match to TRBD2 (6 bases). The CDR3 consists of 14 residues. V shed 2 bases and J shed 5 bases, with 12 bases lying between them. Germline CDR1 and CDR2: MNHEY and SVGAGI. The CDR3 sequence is CASSYGAGLETQYF. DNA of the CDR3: TGTGCCAGCAGTTACGGGGCGGGGTTGGAGACCCAGTACTTC.

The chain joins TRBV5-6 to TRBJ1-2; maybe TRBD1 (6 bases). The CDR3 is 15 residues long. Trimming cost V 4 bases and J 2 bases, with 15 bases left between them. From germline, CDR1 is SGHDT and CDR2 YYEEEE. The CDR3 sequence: CASSPQGVPNYGYTF. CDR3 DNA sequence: TGTGCCAGCAGCCCACAGGGAGTCCCAAACTATGGCTACACCTTC.

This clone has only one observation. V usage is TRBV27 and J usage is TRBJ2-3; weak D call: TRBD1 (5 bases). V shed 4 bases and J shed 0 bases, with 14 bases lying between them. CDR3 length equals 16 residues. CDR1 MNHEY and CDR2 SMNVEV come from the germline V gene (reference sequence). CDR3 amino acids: CASSSLRQSSTDTQYF. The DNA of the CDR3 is TGTGCCAGCAGTTCACTAAGACAGTCTAGCACAGATACGCAGTATTTT.

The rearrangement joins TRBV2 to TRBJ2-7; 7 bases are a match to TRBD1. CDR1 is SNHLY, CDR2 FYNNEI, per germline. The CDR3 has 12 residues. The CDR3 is CVTGRGSYEQYF. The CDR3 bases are TGTGTCACGGGCAGGGGGTCCTACGAGCAGTACTTC.